These 32 T cell receptor beta chains came from one sample sequenced in a study of regulatory T cells in long-lasting Graves disease. Time point defined: newly diagnosed GD, antithyroid drugs for less than 3 months. PBMCs provided the RNA from which the TCR library was made. In building TCR beta libraries, iRepertoire HTBI primers were used together with Arm-PCR of CDR3 regions. Using its own MiXCR run on the multiplex PCR reads, TCRdb lists one record per CDR3 protein. The repertoire includes about 470,000 distinct CDR3 sequences, just under 15% of them detected once, and around 17% sits in the top ten. These sequences were also reported in another study, on T cells in Graves' hyperthyroidism and ophthalmopathy.

The source was peripheral blood mononuclear cells (PBMCs), collected at new diagnosis, from a patient treated with antithyroid drugs. The receptors were sampled from a woman in her twenties or thirties with Graves disease.

CDR3 sequence: CASTGPSSWLSNEQFF. The CDR3 nucleotides read TGTGCCAGCACCGGGCCCTCCAGCTGGTTGAGCAATGAGCAGTTCTTC. The genes are TRBV5-4 and TRBJ2-1; the D is unclear. Germline loops: CDR1 SGHNT, CDR2 YYREEE (reference sequence). This CDR3 has 16 amino acids. V was shortened by 6 bases and J by 6 bases, with 22 bases between the two germline ends.

There are many counts of this clonotype. The V call is TRBV6-1, the J call TRBJ1-1, with TRBD1 as a possible D gene (6 bases). Between the trimmed V and J ends, which lost 6 bases and 3 bases, there was a span of 14 bases. Germline V CDR1 and CDR2: MNHNS, SASEGT. The CDR3 has 14 residues. The CDR3 loop is CASRSRGADTEAFF. CDR3 sequence (DNA): TGTGCCAGCAGGTCCAGGGGCGCGGACACTGAAGCTTTCTTT.

This clonotype was counted ten times or more. The rearrangement joins TRBV12-5 to TRBJ1-1; 7 positions match TRBD1. There are 13 residues in the CDR3. In germline, CDR1 is LGHNT, CDR2 FRNRAP. The V segment lost 5 bases and the J segment 4 bases; nucleotides outside the gene matches: 4. The CDR3 DNA sequence: TGTGCTAGTGGTCACAGGGGTTCCACTGAAGCTTTCTTT. Amino acid sequence: CASGHRGSTEAFF.

The J gene is TRBJ2-4, the V gene TRBV18; 16 nucleotides match TRBD2. J was trimmed by 1 base and V by 1 base; bases with no gene match: 7. Germline V CDR1 and CDR2: KGHSH, LQKENI. CDR3 length: 20 amino acids. CDR3 coding DNA: TGTGCCAGCTCACCACGGGGGACTAGCGGGAGGGAAGATGCCAAAAACATTCAGTACTTC. Encoded protein: CASSPRGTSGREDAKNIQYF.

The chain joins TRBV3-1 to TRBJ1-2, with unresolved D. The CDR3 totals 13 residues. V lost 6 bases to trimming and J lost 3 bases, with 11 bases between them. Germline values: CDR1 LGHDT, CDR2 YNNKEL (reference sequence). The chain's CDR3 is CASSFGADYGYTF. The CDR3 DNA is TGTGCCAGCAGTTTTGGCGCCGACTATGGCTACACCTTC.

This clonotype was seen more than once but under ten times. V usage is TRBV20-1 and J usage is TRBJ1-1; 7 bases map to TRBD1. The germline gives CDR1 DFQATT, CDR2 SNEGSKA (reference sequence). CDR3 length equals 11 residues. CDR3 sequence (DNA): TGCAGCTCGCAGGGGGACACTGAAGCTTTCTTT. Translated: CSSQGDTEAFF.

This clonotype was seen at least ten times. J is TRBJ1-1 and V is TRBV27; 9 bases are shared with TRBD1. This CDR3 contains 14 residues. V was pared by 8 bases and J by 0 bases, with 4 bases of the junction left unmatched. Germline V gene lookup returns CDR1 MNHEY and CDR2 SMNVEV (reference sequence). CDR3 in DNA: TGTGCCAGCGGGTGGACAGGGGTGAACACTGAAGCTTTCTTT. Amino acid sequence: CASGWTGVNTEAFF.

This clonotype has ten or more counts. This chain links TRBV7-9 with TRBJ2-7; 15 positions agree with TRBD2. Germline lookup yields CDR1 SEHNR and CDR2 FQNEAQ (reference sequence). This CDR3 spans 17 amino acids. The V gene end was trimmed by 5 bases and the J gene end by 0 bases; junction bases not matched to a gene: 5. DNA of the CDR3: TGTGCCAGCAGCCGTGGACTAGCGGGAGGGCTCTCCTACGAGCAGTACTTC. It specifies CASSRGLAGGLSYEQYF.

This chain links TRBV7-3 with TRBJ2-2; no firm D call. CDR3 size: 13 residues. Trimming took off 2 bases at V and 7 bases at J, with 8 bases between the two ends. CDR1 is SGHTA and CDR2 is FQGTGA in the germline V gene. CDR3 protein: CASSLVRNGELFF. CDR3 nucleotides: TGTGCCAGCAGCTTAGTGAGGAACGGGGAGCTGTTTTTT.

This clonotype was seen at least ten times. This chain links TRBV30 with TRBJ1-3, with unresolved D. The CDR3 is 14 residues long. Germline CDR1 reads GTSNPN; CDR2 reads SVGIG (reference sequence). V lost 0 bases and J 2 bases, leaving 8 bases between the germline ends. CDR3: CAWSVPRTGNTIYF. CDR3 DNA: TGTGCCTGGAGTGTCCCTCGGACTGGAAACACCATATATTTT.

Ten or more counts support this clonotype. The CDR3, as DNA: TGTGCCAGCAGGGGGACAGGGGTGAGCACAGATACGCAGTATTTT. This gives the protein CASRGTGVSTDTQYF. This chain links TRBV2 with TRBJ2-3; 10 positions match TRBD1. V dropped 6 bases and J dropped 0; count of bases not matched to a gene: 3. CDR1 is SNHLY, CDR2 FYNNEI, per germline. The CDR3 length is 15 residues.

This clonotype was seen at least ten times. The rearrangement joins TRBV30 to TRBJ2-1; 10 nucleotides agree with TRBD2. Germline V CDR1 and CDR2: GTSNPN, SVGIG (reference sequence). The CDR3 is 15 residues long. Germline trimming cut 6 bases from V and 1 base from J; bases unmatched to any gene: 6. The CDR3 DNA is TGTGCCTGCCCCGTAGCGGGGGGTTCCTACAATGAGCAGTTCTTC. This sequence encodes CACPVAGGSYNEQFF.

At least ten counts were recorded for this clonotype. The chain links TRBV27 to TRBJ2-1; D unresolved. The ends were cut back, 6 bases at V and 9 bases at J, with 15 bases in the middle. The CDR3 consists of 13 residues. In germline, CDR1 is MNHEY, CDR2 SMNVEV (reference sequence). The CDR3 nucleotides read TGTGCCAGCAGCCTCACCGCTCCTGCTGAGCAGTTCTTC. Protein sequence: CASSLTAPAEQFF.

The chain has TRBV6-1 and TRBJ2-2; 11 positions agree with TRBD2. Germline CDR1 is MNHNS and CDR2 is SASEGT. V shed 5 bases and J 8 bases; nucleotides not matched to a gene: 10. This CDR3 is 16 amino acids long. In nucleotides, the CDR3 is TGTGCCAGCAGTCCTACTAGCGGGAGAGTTGGGGGGGAGCTGTTTTTT. Its translation is CASSPTSGRVGGELFF.

This clonotype was seen many times. The V call is TRBV28, the J call TRBJ2-1; no reliable D call. Germline assignment: CDR1 MDHEN and CDR2 SYDVKM. Trimming pared 4 bases from V and 6 bases from J, leaving 16 bases between. There are 15 residues in the CDR3. CDR3 in amino acids: CASSSRPSLVNEQFF. The CDR3 nucleotides read TGTGCCAGCAGTTCTAGGCCTTCTTTAGTCAATGAGCAGTTCTTC.

The genes are TRBV25-1 and TRBJ1-1; maybe TRBD1 (5 bases). This CDR3 spans 16 amino acids. Looked up from germline, CDR1 is MGHDK and CDR2 is SYGVNS. V lost 1 base to trimming and J lost 3 bases, with 15 bases between them. CDR3 protein: CASSESSGRVYTEAFF. DNA for the CDR3: TGTGCCAGCAGTGAATCCTCAGGGCGGGTATACACTGAAGCTTTCTTT.

This clonotype was counted many times. The J gene is TRBJ2-7, the V gene TRBV6-2 or TRBV6-3; TRBD2 agrees at 8 bases. With 4 bases clipped from V and 0 bases from J, the junction kept 11 bases outside the gene matches. Germline V lookup: CDR1 MNHEY, CDR2 SVGEGT. The CDR3 totals 17 residues. CDR3 bases: TGTGCCAGCAGTTCCCGGGGGGGGAGGCTGAGCTCCTACGAGCAGTACTTC. Its protein product is CASSSRGGRLSSYEQYF.

This clonotype showed up just a few times. This chain joins TRBV5-1 and TRBJ2-3; no clear D gene. Looked up from germline, CDR1 is SGHRS and CDR2 is YFSETQ. Between the trimmed V and J ends, which lost 4 bases and 2 bases, there was a span of 11 bases. The CDR3 runs to 14 residues. The CDR3 DNA follows: TGCGCCAGCAGCAAGGACCTACTCACAGATACGCAGTATTTT. Translating gives CASSKDLLTDTQYF.

In this sample, this clonotype turned up a few times. The chain has TRBV30 and TRBJ2-7; D perhaps matches TRBD1 (6 bases). Trimming stripped 4 bases from V and 0 bases from J, with 10 bases between. CDR1 and CDR2 (germline): GTSNPN, SVGIG (reference sequence). CDR3 length: 13 residues. CDR3 nucleotides: TGTGCCTGGAAGGGGGAGAGCTCCTACGAGCAGTACTTC. Translation: CAWKGESSYEQYF.

This clonotype was detected ten times or more. The V call is TRBV4-1, the J call TRBJ1-3; D remains unclear. Looked up from germline, CDR1 is MGHRA and CDR2 is YSYEKL. The germline V and J ends were trimmed by 1 base and 0 bases, with 10 bases remaining between them. This CDR3 comprises 16 residues. The DNA for the CDR3 is TGCGCCAGCAGCCAAGGGTGGCCGAGCTCTGGAAACACCATATATTTT. This encodes CASSQGWPSSGNTIYF.

J is TRBJ2-4 and V is TRBV6-5; possibly TRBD1 for D (5 bases). Germline loops: CDR1 MNHEY, CDR2 SVGAGI. CDR3 size: 14 residues. V was trimmed by 4 bases and J by 3 bases, leaving 10 bases between them. DNA of the CDR3: TGTGCCAGCAGTTCAGGGATTGTCAAAAACATTCAGTACTTC. The encoded protein is CASSSGIVKNIQYF.

The table lists this clonotype with many counts. CDR3 nucleotides: TGTGCCAGCAGCTTAGCCCCCTTGGGCTCCTACGAGCAGTACTTC. Translating it yields CASSLAPLGSYEQYF. This chain links TRBV11-2 with TRBJ2-7; no clear D gene. Germline values: CDR1 SGHAT, CDR2 FQNNGV. There are 15 residues in the CDR3. The V gene lost 1 base and the J gene lost 0 bases, with 10 bases spanning the gap.

The table lists this clonotype with a few counts. The chain carries TRBV29-1 and TRBJ2-1, with 11 nucleotides matching TRBD2. This CDR3 contains 13 residues. The V and J ends lost 8 bases and 9 bases, in that order; junction bases with no gene match: 9. CDR1 and CDR2 from the germline V gene are SQVTM and ANQGSEA. This chain's CDR3 is CSILAGGPVEQFF. CDR3 DNA: TGCAGCATCTTAGCGGGAGGGCCGGTTGAGCAGTTCTTC.

This clonotype was detected ten times or more. V gene TRBV28 combines with J gene TRBJ2-7; tentatively, D is TRBD1 (5 bases). This CDR3 comprises 15 residues. Trimming took 3 bases from V and 2 from J, leaving 14 bases between them. From germline, CDR1 is MDHEN and CDR2 SYDVKM. CDR3 bases: TGTGCCAGCAGTTTTCCTAGGGGCCAGCCCTACGAGCAGTACTTC. Translating it yields CASSFPRGQPYEQYF.

This clonotype was seen a handful of times. The chain uses TRBV18 and TRBJ1-1; no clear D. The CDR3 sequence is 14 residues long. Trimming stripped 3 bases from V and 3 bases from J, with 11 bases between. Germline values: CDR1 KGHSH, CDR2 LQKENI. The CDR3 loop is CASSPASGDTEAFF. The CDR3 DNA reads as TGTGCCAGCTCACCGGCTTCTGGGGACACTGAAGCTTTCTTT.

This chain links TRBV19 with TRBJ2-7, with D possibly matching TRBD2 (5 bases). V lost 3 bases to trimming and J lost 3 bases, with 15 bases between them. The CDR3 spans 15 residues. CDR1 is LNHDA and CDR2 is SQIVND in the germline V gene (reference sequence). The CDR3 DNA reads TGTGCCAGTAGTATGCGTCGGGGTATTGGCTACGAGCAGTACTTC. Amino acid sequence: CASSMRRGIGYEQYF.

As for this clonotype: Given a much more abundant clone one base away, this may be a read error. The J gene is TRBJ1-2, the V gene TRBV2, with D possibly being TRBD1 (6 bases). The CDR3 runs to 13 residues. Germline values: CDR1 SNHLY, CDR2 FYNNEI. In DNA, the CDR3 is TGTACCAGCACGGGGGCGGGGGACTATGGCTACACCTTC. It codes for CTSTGAGDYGYTF.

This clonotype was counted only a few times. The chain carries TRBV9 and TRBJ2-3, with 11 positions matching TRBD2. Trimming took 3 bases from V and 2 from J; bases not matched to a gene: 5. The germline CDR1 and CDR2 sequences are SGDLS and YYNGEE. The CDR3 loop spans 16 amino acids. As DNA, the CDR3 is TGTGCCAGCAGCGCCGGGACTAGCGGATACACAGATACGCAGTATTTT. Its protein is CASSAGTSGYTDTQYF.

This clonotype occurred a few times. CDR3 DNA sequence: TGTGCCAGCAGCTTCCTAGCGGGAACCCTCTCCTACGAGCAGTACTTC. Residues: CASSFLAGTLSYEQYF. This chain uses TRBV5-5 with TRBJ2-7, with 9 bases that match TRBD2. This CDR3 has 16 residues. V gave up 2 bases and J gave up 0 bases; unmatched junction bases: 6. CDR1 SGHKS and CDR2 YYEKEE come from the germline V gene (reference sequence).

The chain has TRBV29-1 and TRBJ2-3; possibly TRBD2 for D (6 bases). The CDR3 loop spans 14 amino acids. Looked up from germline, CDR1 is SQVTM and CDR2 is ANQGSEA. Trimming cost V 6 bases and J 6 bases, with 19 bases left between them. CDR3 DNA sequence: TGCAGCGTGGTCCGGGAGCTAAGGGTGGATACGCAGTATTTT. It is translated as CSVVRELRVDTQYF.

This sequence joins TRBV5-1 and TRBJ2-5; no firm D call. The length of the CDR3 is 16 residues. The germline V gene has CDR1 SGHRS and CDR2 YFSETQ. V was trimmed by 0 bases and J by 5 bases, leaving 17 bases between them. DNA for the CDR3: TGCGCCAGCAGCTTGGCCCCGGGTATCCAACTTGAGACCCAGTACTTC. Protein product: CASSLAPGIQLETQYF.

This clonotype has a handful of counts. This rearrangement joins TRBV29-1 to TRBJ2-7, with D possibly being TRBD2 (5 bases). The CDR3 consists of 11 residues. Trimming left V 8 bases short and J 0 bases short, with 8 bases between. CDR1 is SQVTM, CDR2 ANQGSEA, per germline. The CDR3 protein is CSTGSSYEQYF. The CDR3 DNA sequence: TGCAGCACTGGGAGCTCCTACGAGCAGTACTTC.